This T cell receptor beta chain was captured in a study of blood T cell repertoires in COVID-19. The table came from immunoSEQ multiplex PCR; TCRdb's copy has only in-frame clones and leaves some out. The sample lists 250,000 to 400,000 clones; 75% to 90% were seen once. Trimming removed 5 bases from V and 8 bases from J; junction bases left unmatched: 9. CDR3 length: 14 amino acids. Germline assignment: CDR1 SGHAT and CDR2 FQNNGV. The Seattle patients, enrolled during active infection, were followed longitudinally. The V and J genes are TRBV11-2 and TRBJ2-5; 9 bases are a match to TRBD2. Material for sequencing was peripheral blood. This TCR came from a woman aged 25-40 years with COVID-19, enrolled during active disease. Here the CDR3 reads CASSPNSGTSTQYF. CDR3 coding DNA: TGTGCCAGCAGCCCCAACTCCGGGACTAGCACCCAGTACTTC. The entire variable domain, with the rest obtained from reference TRBV11-2 and TRBJ2-5, is as follows: EAGVAQSPRYKIIEKRQSVAFWCNPISGHATLYWYQQILGQGPKLLIQFQNNGVVDDSQLPKDRFSAERLKGVDSTLKIQPAKLEDSAVYLCASSPNSGTSTQYFGPGTRLLVL.